A single sample is the source of the 11 T cell receptor beta chains below, sequenced in a study of OX40 agonist ivuxolimab in advanced cancers. Generated by immunoSEQ multiplex PCR, the TCRdb table keeps only in-frame clones and is missing some. The sample includes some 25,000 clones, approximately 77% seen only once; the top ten take approximately 1.9%. This sample comprised CD4+ or CD8+ T cells sorted from blood, obtained in a trial of the OX40 agonist ivuxolimab. Every receptor here comes from an adult with an advanced solid tumor such as melanoma, head and neck, liver or kidney cancer.

The chain is built from TRBV29-1 and TRBJ2-1; 11 bases match TRBD2. The J segment lost 10 bases and the V segment lost 4 bases, leaving 9 bases of the junction unmatched. Germline-derived CDR1 and CDR2 are SQVTM and ANQGSEA. The CDR3 consists of 14 residues. The CDR3: CSVGLAGGTGEQFF. The CDR3 DNA follows: TGCAGCGTTGGGCTAGCGGGGGGCACGGGGGAGCAGTTCTTC.

The chain carries TRBV10-1 and TRBJ2-7, with 7 bases identical to TRBD1. J gave up 0 bases and V 8 bases, and 10 bases lay outside the gene matches. The length of the CDR3 is 15 residues. CDR1 WNHNN and CDR2 SYGVQD come from the germline V gene (reference sequence). CDR3 nucleotides: TGCGCCAGCCCCTTAGGTCCAGGGGGCTCCTACGAGCAGTACTTC. It encodes CASPLGPGGSYEQYF.

As to this clone: The junction differs from germline at one of its ends, possibly a read error. V and J are TRBV7-7 and TRBJ2-7; TRBD2 matches 13 bases. Germline lookup yields CDR1 SSHAT and CDR2 FNYEAQ (reference sequence). This CDR3 spans 15 amino acids. The CDR3 sequence is CASSPGTSGMGEQYF. For the CDR3, the DNA is TGTGCTAGCAGCCCGGGGACTAGCGGGATGGGGGAGCAGTACTTC.

This sequence joins TRBV7-9 and TRBJ2-5, with 10 bases lining up with TRBD1. V shed 3 bases, J shed 4 bases, and the junction held 2 bases outside the gene matches. The CDR3 covers 14 residues. Germline CDR1 SEHNR, CDR2 FQNEAQ (reference sequence). CDR3 DNA sequence: TGTGCCAGCAGCTTGACAGGGGGCGCAGAGACCCAGTACTTC. This translates into CASSLTGGAETQYF.

The rearrangement joins TRBV5-1 to TRBJ2-5; D call uncertain. V was shortened by 0 bases and J by 3 bases, with 6 bases between the two germline ends. The CDR3 has 13 amino acids. Germline CDR1 and CDR2: SGHRS and YFSETQ. CDR3 sequence (DNA): TGCGCCAGCAGCTTGGGGCCGAAAGAGACCCAGTACTTC. Translation gives CASSLGPKETQYF.

The CDR3 nucleotides read TGTGCCAGCAGCTTGGGACAGGGGGCGTGGGGCTACACCTTC. Protein product: CASSLGQGAWGYTF. The chain recombines TRBV5-6 with TRBJ1-2; 10 nucleotides align to TRBD1. Germline V CDR1 and CDR2: SGHDT, YYEEEE. Germline trimming cut 0 bases from V and 8 bases from J; bases unmatched to any gene: 4. The length of the CDR3 is 14 residues.

This clone was picked up one time. This rearrangement joins TRBV5-4 to TRBJ2-5, with 9 bases that match TRBD1. CDR1 and CDR2 (germline): SGHNT, YYREEE (reference sequence). The junction had 9 bases not matched to a gene; V was cut back by 2 bases and J by 7 bases. The CDR3 extends over 15 amino acids. CDR3 in DNA: TGTGCCAGCAGCTTACAGGGGGCCGGGGCGGGGACCCAGTACTTC. It encodes CASSLQGAGAGTQYF.

This chain joins TRBV2 and TRBJ2-1, with D possibly being TRBD2 (5 bases). The CDR3 loop spans 14 amino acids. Germline assignment: CDR1 SNHLY and CDR2 FYNNEI. The germline V and J ends were trimmed by 7 bases and 6 bases, with 16 bases remaining between them. The CDR3 here is CASKVVIAFNEQFF. The CDR3 nucleotides read TGTGCCAGCAAGGTGGTGATAGCGTTCAATGAGCAGTTCTTC.

The chain employs TRBV7-9 and TRBJ2-2; 11 bases map to TRBD2. The length of the CDR3 is 15 residues. Looked up from germline, CDR1 is SEHNR and CDR2 is FQNEAQ (reference sequence). Trimming at V came to 6 bases and at J to 1 base, leaving 1 base not matched to a gene. This chain's CDR3 is CASSLAGGNTGELFF. CDR3 nucleotide sequence: TGTGCCAGCAGTCTAGCGGGGGGGAACACCGGGGAGCTGTTTTTT.

The J gene is TRBJ1-4, the V gene TRBV30; possible D gene TRBD1, 5 bases. CDR3 length: 13 residues. V was trimmed by 8 bases and J by 3 bases, leaving 13 bases between them. CDR1 and CDR2 (germline): GTSNPN, SVGIG (reference sequence). The CDR3 here is CARTEGANEKLFF. Written as DNA, the CDR3 is TGTGCCCGAACAGAAGGGGCTAATGAAAAACTGTTTTTT.

CDR3 coding DNA: TGCGCCAGCAGCTTGACGGTGAACACTGAAGCTTTCTTT. Its protein product is CASSLTVNTEAFF. The rearrangement uses TRBV5-1 and TRBJ1-1; the D is unclear. The V gene's germline CDR1 is SGHRS and CDR2 YFSETQ. Between the trimmed V and J ends, which lost 1 base and 0 bases, there was a span of 4 bases. This CDR3 spans 13 amino acids.